These 28 T cell receptor beta chains originate from one sample sequenced in a study of T cells in Graves' hyperthyroidism and ophthalmopathy. RNA transcripts yielded amplified TCR beta CDR3 regions. TCR CDR3 underwent first-round RT-PCR with the HTBI primer set. TCRdb re-called the multiplex PCR reads with MiXCR, one entry per CDR3 protein. This sample carries hundreds of thousands of distinct CDR3 sequences, 35% of them seen once, and the ten largest clones take roughly 31%. The sequenced sample was blood. Receptors originate from a woman in her 40s with Graves' hyperthyroidism.

Many counts were recorded for this clonotype. This chain uses TRBV7-2 with TRBJ2-6, with D possibly matching TRBD1 (5 bases). Germline values: CDR1 SGHTA, CDR2 FQGNSA. V was cut by 3 bases and J by 2 bases, with 8 bases left in between. The CDR3 contains 15 residues. The CDR3 loop is CASSLWGAGANVLTF. For the CDR3, the DNA is TGTGCCAGCAGCTTGTGGGGCGCTGGGGCCAACGTCCTGACTTTC.

The gene calls are TRBV6-5 and TRBJ1-1, with a tentative D call TRBD1 (5 bases). The V gene's germline CDR1 is MNHEY and CDR2 SVGAGI. The CDR3 loop spans 15 amino acids. Trimming cost V 4 bases and J 0 bases, with 12 bases left between them. The CDR3 DNA reads as TGTGCCAGCAGTTTCCTCGGGACCATGAACACTGAAGCTTTCTTT. Protein sequence: CASSFLGTMNTEAFF.

This clonotype came up a few times. The genes are TRBV9 and TRBJ2-5; D might be TRBD2 (5 bases). The V end was cut by 4 bases, the J end by 3 bases, with 13 bases between. CDR3 length: 14 amino acids. Germline V gives CDR1 SGDLS, CDR2 YYNGEE. In DNA form, the CDR3 reads TGTGCCAGCAGCCCGAGAGGGAGAAAAGAGACCCAGTACTTC. It translates to CASSPRGRKETQYF.

The chain recombines TRBV5-1 with TRBJ2-2; no clear D gene. V was cut by 4 bases and J by 4 bases, with 20 bases left in between. The CDR3 is 17 amino acids. Germline V gives CDR1 SGHRS, CDR2 YFSETQ. In DNA form, the CDR3 reads TGCGCCAGCAGCCAAGATCTTGGAGAACTGCTCACCGGGGAGCTGTTTTTT. It yields the protein CASSQDLGELLTGELFF.

This clonotype was counted ten times or more. The gene calls are TRBV7-2 and TRBJ1-1; 7 bases agree with TRBD1. V shed 4 bases and J 4 bases; nucleotides not matched to a gene: 6. CDR3 length: 14 residues. The germline CDR1 and CDR2 sequences are SGHTA and FQGNSA. The CDR3 here is CASSWRDSFTEAFF. The CDR3 nucleotides are TGTGCCAGCAGCTGGAGGGACAGCTTCACTGAAGCTTTCTTT.

This clonotype appeared a single time. A much more abundant neighbour one base away suggests this may be a read error. The chain combines TRBV2 with TRBJ2-5, with D perhaps TRBD1 (6 bases). The germline V and J ends were trimmed by 4 bases and 1 base, with 16 bases remaining between them. This CDR3 comprises 16 residues. Germline CDR1 reads SNHLY; CDR2 reads FYNNEI. The CDR3 DNA is TGTGCCAGCAGTGCTGGACAGAGAAGGGGCCAAGAGACCCAGTACTTC. It translates to CASSAGQRRGQETQYF.

This chain connects TRBV4-3 to TRBJ2-7; 8 bases are a match to TRBD1. Looked up from germline, CDR1 is LGHNA and CDR2 is YSLEER. The V and J ends lost 2 bases and 3 bases, in that order; junction bases with no gene match: 6. The CDR3 is 15 residues long. CDR3 region: CASSQRTGTDYEQYF. The CDR3, as DNA: TGCGCCAGCAGCCAACGGACAGGGACCGACTACGAGCAGTACTTC.

The chain recombines TRBV29-1 with TRBJ2-7, with 8 bases matching TRBD1. V shed 5 bases and J 1 base; nucleotides not matched to a gene: 10. CDR1 and CDR2 from the germline V gene are SQVTM and ANQGSEA. The CDR3 totals 15 residues. This CDR3 reads CSVSGTRTGSYEQYF. The CDR3 region has the DNA TGCAGCGTTTCGGGGACCAGGACAGGGTCCTACGAGCAGTACTTC.

The chain links TRBV14 to TRBJ2-7, with a tentative D call TRBD2 (6 bases). Trimming took 0 bases from V and 5 from J, leaving 17 bases between them. CDR3 size: 16 residues. Per germline, CDR1 SGHDN and CDR2 FVKESK. Written as DNA, the CDR3 is TGTGCCAGCAGCCAAGATTTAGGGACTGGCCTCCACGAGCAGTACTTC. The encoded protein is CASSQDLGTGLHEQYF.

The chain joins TRBV12-3 or TRBV12-4 to TRBJ2-5; 9 nucleotides match TRBD2. CDR3 length: 18 amino acids. V dropped 7 bases and J dropped 3; count of bases not matched to a gene: 18. The CDR3: CASNRLAGELAGKETQYF. The CDR3, as DNA: TGTGCCAGCAACAGACTAGCCGGGGAGCTAGCGGGGAAAGAGACCCAGTACTTC.

This clonotype was recorded many times. The V gene is TRBV29-1, the J gene TRBJ1-5; 7 bases agree with TRBD1. The germline gives CDR1 SQVTM, CDR2 ANQGSEA. The trim removed 4 bases at V and 3 bases at J, leaving 3 bases unmatched. The CDR3 is 13 residues long. CDR3 DNA: TGCAGCGTTGGGACAGGCTTCAATCAGCCCCAGCATTTT. This gives the protein CSVGTGFNQPQHF.

This clonotype was found many times. This chain uses TRBV7-2 with TRBJ1-1; D not certain. V lost 2 bases to trimming and J lost 5 bases, with 3 bases between them. The CDR3 is 11 amino acids. Per the germline V gene, CDR1 is SGHTA and CDR2 is FQGNSA. The CDR3 protein is CASSLFTEAFF. In nucleotides, the CDR3 is TGTGCCAGCAGCTTATTTACTGAAGCTTTCTTT.

J is TRBJ1-6 and V is TRBV2; D might be TRBD1 (5 bases). The V end was cut by 4 bases, the J end by 12 bases, with 40 bases between. The germline V gene encodes CDR1 SNHLY and CDR2 FYNNEI. The CDR3 totals 22 residues. The CDR3 is CASSGASEGVRLPLLFSQPLHF. In DNA form, the CDR3 reads TGTGCCAGCAGTGGTGCATCGGAAGGGGTACGACTACCTCTATTATTCAGCCAACCCCTCCACTTT.

This clonotype has more than one count but fewer than ten. Being one base from a much bigger clone, this may be a read error. The chain links TRBV29-1 to TRBJ1-1, with D possibly TRBD1 on 6 matching bases. Germline lookup yields CDR1 SQVTM and CDR2 ANQGSEA. The V end lost 4 bases, the J end lost 8 bases, and 11 bases lay between the germline ends. The CDR3 has 11 residues. CDR3 loop: CSVGSGAEAFF. The CDR3 bases are TGCAGCGTTGGGTCAGGGGCAGAAGCTTTCTTT.

The CDR3 DNA is TGTGCCAGCAGTTCGTCAGGGGGTCAGCCCCAGCATTTT. Protein sequence: CASSSSGGQPQHF. The rearrangement links TRBV2 to TRBJ1-5; 7 bases line up with TRBD1. Germline lookup yields CDR1 SNHLY and CDR2 FYNNEI. J lost 6 bases, V lost 5 bases, and 4 bases had no gene match. This CDR3 is built from 13 residues.

V gene TRBV10-3 combines with J gene TRBJ1-3; D call uncertain. The length of the CDR3 is 13 residues. Germline CDR1 reads ENHRY; CDR2 reads SYGVKD. The V gene lost 2 bases and the J gene lost 7 bases, with 9 bases spanning the gap. As DNA, the CDR3 is TGTGCCATCAGTGAGAAAGTGGACAACACCATATATTTT. It is translated as CAISEKVDNTIYF.

The genes are TRBV20-1 and TRBJ2-7, with a tentative D call TRBD1 (7 bases). CDR3 length: 13 amino acids. Germline CDR1 is DFQATT and CDR2 is SNEGSKA (reference sequence). The V gene lost 5 bases and the J gene lost 1 base, with 12 bases spanning the gap. The CDR3 bases are TGCAGTGCTGGGCGGGACAGATCCTACGAGCAGTACTTC. Residues: CSAGRDRSYEQYF.

This clonotype was recorded a few times. The chain is built from TRBV7-9 and TRBJ2-7; no reliable D call. Trimming took 1 base from V and 0 from J, leaving 10 bases between them. Germline CDR1 is SEHNR and CDR2 is FQNEAQ (reference sequence). The CDR3 spans 15 residues. The CDR3 DNA sequence: TGTGCCAGCAGCTTAGAATTGGCGTACTCCTACGAGCAGTACTTC. Translated, it gives CASSLELAYSYEQYF.

J is TRBJ2-3 and V is TRBV7-9; D is ambiguous. Germline CDR1 is SEHNR and CDR2 is FQNEAQ (reference sequence). Trimming took off 5 bases at V and 2 bases at J, with 14 bases between the two ends. This CDR3 contains 15 residues. CDR3 sequence (DNA): TGTGCCAGCAGCGACGGGTTGGCAAACACAGATACGCAGTATTTT. This translates into CASSDGLANTDTQYF.

This clonotype has just a few counts. This chain links TRBV6-4 with TRBJ2-7; D remains unclear. The V and J ends lost 5 bases and 3 bases respectively, with 20 bases between them. CDR3 size: 16 residues. Germline CDR1 and CDR2: MRHNA and SNTAGT. The CDR3 loop reads CASSYHVSLTLYEQYF. CDR3 nucleotide sequence: TGTGCCAGCAGTTACCACGTCAGCCTCACGCTCTACGAGCAGTACTTC.

This clonotype appeared many times. The chain is built from TRBV20-1 and TRBJ1-2, with D hard to call. CDR1 is DFQATT and CDR2 is SNEGSKA in the germline V gene (reference sequence). This CDR3 is built from 14 residues. The V gene lost 3 bases and the J gene lost 0 bases, with 11 bases spanning the gap. CDR3 in DNA: TGCAGTGCTAGGGGCGTTTCCACTAACTATGGCTACACCTTC. Translating it yields CSARGVSTNYGYTF.

This clonotype was counted many times. This chain links TRBV2 with TRBJ1-3, with D uncertain. Per germline, CDR1 SNHLY and CDR2 FYNNEI. This CDR3 region has 14 residues. Trimming pared 4 bases from V and 0 bases from J, leaving 7 bases between. CDR3 residues: CASSVKRSGNTIYF. The CDR3 coding sequence is TGTGCCAGCAGTGTCAAACGCTCTGGAAACACCATATATTTT.

The rearrangement links TRBV6-5 to TRBJ1-5; D is unclear. Trimming cost V 1 base and J 5 bases, with 12 bases left between them. The CDR3 contains 15 residues. Germline assignment: CDR1 MNHEY and CDR2 SVGAGI. The CDR3 reads CASSYFHAEDQPQHF. The CDR3 DNA is TGTGCCAGCAGTTACTTTCACGCAGAAGATCAGCCCCAGCATTTT.

The J gene is TRBJ2-2, the V gene TRBV20-1; D unresolved. Trimming removed 3 bases at V and 5 bases at J, with 10 bases between. Germline CDR1 is DFQATT and CDR2 is SNEGSKA (reference sequence). The CDR3 is 13 amino acids. CDR3 protein: CSASHGSTGELFF. CDR3 DNA: TGCAGTGCTAGCCACGGTTCAACCGGGGAGCTGTTTTTT.

This clonotype was seen repeatedly, ten times or more. The J gene is TRBJ1-2, the V gene TRBV19; no clear D gene. Trimming shortened V by 0 bases and J by 4 bases, and 9 bases separated the two germline ends. CDR1 is LNHDA and CDR2 is SQIVND in the germline V gene (reference sequence). The CDR3 consists of 14 residues. CDR3 sequence: CASSIDPGVYGYTF. The CDR3 coding sequence is TGTGCCAGTAGTATAGACCCAGGAGTCTATGGCTACACCTTC.

The chain couples TRBV11-3 to TRBJ1-2; no clear D. Germline V gives CDR1 SGHNT, CDR2 YENEEA. Trimming took off 0 bases at V and 6 bases at J, with 11 bases between the two ends. This CDR3 is 14 amino acids long. The CDR3 loop is CASSLEGYSNGYTF. The CDR3, as DNA: TGTGCCAGCAGCTTAGAGGGTTACAGCAATGGCTACACCTTC.

The chain couples TRBV6-1 to TRBJ2-6; perhaps TRBD2 as D (5 bases). V shed 4 bases and J shed 0 bases, with 7 bases lying between them. Germline V gives CDR1 MNHNS, CDR2 SASEGT. The CDR3 extends over 15 amino acids. The CDR3 DNA reads TGTGCCAGCAGTGGAGAGGGCTCTGGGGCCAACGTCCTGACTTTC. Residues: CASSGEGSGANVLTF.

The V and J genes are TRBV7-2 and TRBJ2-7, with TRBD1 identical over 10 bases. This CDR3 is 15 amino acids long. V shed 5 bases and J 3 bases; nucleotides not matched to a gene: 7. CDR1 is SGHTA and CDR2 is FQGNSA in the germline V gene. This CDR3 reads CASSQDRGRLYEQYF. CDR3 nucleotides: TGTGCCAGCAGCCAAGACAGGGGGCGCCTCTACGAGCAGTACTTC.